Presented here are 27 T cell receptor beta chains from one specimen sequenced in a study of identifying expanded T cells in peripheral blood. The data were produced by immunoSEQ multiplex PCR, yet TCRdb's version contains in-frame clones alone and is incomplete. The table lists about 58,000 clones, approximately 90% of them singletons. Sequencing used blood. Receptors originate from a person aged 18 to 75 in good health.

V usage is TRBV2 and J usage is TRBJ2-4; possibly TRBD2 for D (6 bases). Trimming removed 6 bases from V and 4 bases from J, with 19 bases in between. Germline V gene lookup returns CDR1 SNHLY and CDR2 FYNNEI. CDR3 size: 16 residues. CDR3 sequence: CASRTSGTLGKNIQYF. In DNA form, the CDR3 reads TGTGCCAGCAGGACATCCGGGACTTTGGGGAAAAACATTCAGTACTTC.

The chain carries TRBV5-6 and TRBJ2-7, with a weak D call TRBD1 (6 bases). This CDR3 is 15 amino acids long. Trimming removed 4 bases from V and 2 bases from J, with 16 bases in between. Looked up from germline, CDR1 is SGHDT and CDR2 is YYEEEE. DNA for the CDR3: TGTGCCAGCAGCCGAGACAGGTGGCAAGCCTACGAGCAGTACTTC. Translation: CASSRDRWQAYEQYF.

The V and J genes are TRBV2 and TRBJ1-2; TRBD1 matches at 12 bases. The junction had 13 bases not matched to a gene; V was cut back by 10 bases and J by 1 base. The CDR3 is 17 residues long. Germline CDR1 SNHLY, CDR2 FYNNEI. CDR3 sequence (DNA): TGTGCCATCGAGAGGGACAGGGGGCCTATTTTTAACTATGGCTACACCTTC. Its translation is CAIERDRGPIFNYGYTF.

The rearrangement joins TRBV28 to TRBJ2-1; the D is unclear. The CDR3 runs 11 residues. Trimming shortened V by 8 bases and J by 8 bases, and 10 bases separated the two germline ends. Germline-derived CDR1 and CDR2 are MDHEN and SYDVKM. CDR3 loop: CASQDWDEQFF. CDR3 in DNA: TGTGCCAGCCAAGACTGGGATGAGCAGTTCTTC.

To note about this clone: This CDR3 is also generated by other DNA sequences in the sample. V usage is TRBV6-5 and J usage is TRBJ2-3; D uncertain. Germline assignment: CDR1 MNHEY and CDR2 SVGAGI. The V and J ends lost 8 bases and 6 bases respectively, with 12 bases between them. The CDR3 extends over 12 amino acids. The chain's CDR3 is CASSPPGDTQYF. The CDR3 bases are TGTGCCAGCTCCCCACCCGGGGATACGCAGTATTTT.

The chain couples TRBV7-2 to TRBJ2-5, with D possibly matching TRBD2 (6 bases). Between the trimmed V and J ends, which lost 4 bases and 5 bases, there was a span of 14 bases. Germline-derived CDR1 and CDR2 are SGHTA and FQGNSA. The CDR3 extends over 14 amino acids. The CDR3 sequence is CASSSLTSTETQYF. DNA for the CDR3: TGTGCCAGCAGCTCGCTTACTAGCACGGAGACCCAGTACTTC.

The genes are TRBV29-1 and TRBJ2-5, with D uncertain. Trimming removed 0 bases at V and 4 bases at J, with 3 bases between. The V gene's germline CDR1 is SQVTM and CDR2 ANQGSEA. This CDR3 spans 11 amino acids. CDR3 nucleotide sequence: TGCAGCGTTGAAGATCCAGAGACCCAGTACTTC. Translating gives CSVEDPETQYF.

This chain links TRBV2 with TRBJ1-1; 9 bases are a match to TRBD1. Germline trimming cut 6 bases from V and 1 base from J; bases unmatched to any gene: 0. Germline loops: CDR1 SNHLY, CDR2 FYNNEI. This CDR3 spans 13 amino acids. In DNA, the CDR3 is TGTGCCAGCAGGGACAGGGGGAACACTGAAGCTTTCTTT. Translation: CASRDRGNTEAFF.

CDR3 DNA sequence: TGTGCCAGCAGCTCCACCCCACTAGCGCGCTCCTACGAGCAGTACTTC. It encodes CASSSTPLARSYEQYF. The rearrangement uses TRBV6-6 and TRBJ2-7, with 7 bases that match TRBD2. The V segment lost 6 bases and the J segment 0 bases; nucleotides outside the gene matches: 11. CDR3 length: 16 residues. The germline V gene has CDR1 MNHNY and CDR2 SVGAGI (reference sequence).

This chain connects TRBV25-1 to TRBJ2-6; 10 positions agree with TRBD1. V trimming: 6 bases; J trimming: 0 bases; junction bases outside the gene matches: 5. Germline CDR1 reads MGHDK; CDR2 reads SYGVNS. This CDR3 is built from 17 residues. CDR3 loop: CASRGTGVISGANVLTF. The CDR3 bases are TGTGCCAGCAGGGGGACAGGGGTAATCTCTGGGGCCAACGTCCTGACTTTC.

The V call is TRBV10-1, the J call TRBJ1-1; the D gene is possibly TRBD1 (6 bases). The ends were cut back, 3 bases at V and 10 bases at J, with 12 bases in the middle. Looked up from germline, CDR1 is WNHNN and CDR2 is SYGVQD (reference sequence). This CDR3 spans 12 amino acids. CDR3 nucleotide sequence: TGCGCCAGCAGTGAACAGGGAAGGGGAGCTTTCTTT. It translates to CASSEQGRGAFF.

This rearrangement joins TRBV6-6 to TRBJ1-5; D unclear. V lost 8 bases and J 1 base, leaving 12 bases between the germline ends. The germline gives CDR1 MNHNY, CDR2 SVGAGI (reference sequence). The CDR3 has 14 amino acids. The CDR3, as DNA: TGTGCCAGCGGGCTCGAGGGAAGCAATCAGCCCCAGCATTTT. Translated, it gives CASGLEGSNQPQHF.

This clone occurred once. CDR3 residues: CASSLSSRAYGYTF. CDR3 sequence (DNA): TGTGCCAGCAGCTTGTCGAGCAGAGCTTATGGCTACACCTTC. The rearrangement uses TRBV7-2 and TRBJ1-2; no definite D call. The CDR3 extends over 14 amino acids. Germline values: CDR1 SGHTA, CDR2 FQGNSA. Trimming took 3 bases from V and 5 from J, leaving 13 bases between them.

The rearrangement uses TRBV29-1 and TRBJ2-3; D call uncertain. Germline V gene lookup returns CDR1 SQVTM and CDR2 ANQGSEA. Trimming shortened V by 3 bases and J by 6 bases, and 22 bases separated the two germline ends. The CDR3 is 16 amino acids. CDR3 loop: CSVDARRAGSWDTQYF. The CDR3 DNA reads as TGCAGCGTTGATGCCCGCCGGGCAGGAAGCTGGGATACGCAGTATTTT.

The rearrangement joins TRBV28 to TRBJ2-2; 8 positions match TRBD1. Trimming at V came to 10 bases and at J to 9 bases, leaving 13 bases not matched to a gene. Germline CDR1 and CDR2: MDHEN and SYDVKM. The CDR3 has 14 residues. The CDR3, as DNA: TGTGCCACCCACAGCAGGACAGGGTCTAGGGAGCTGTTTTTT. Encoded protein: CATHSRTGSRELFF.

The rearrangement joins TRBV6-4 to TRBJ1-1, with TRBD1 matching 8 bases. CDR1 is MRHNA, CDR2 SNTAGT, per germline. J was trimmed by 2 bases and V by 3 bases; bases with no gene match: 5. The CDR3 is 15 amino acids. CDR3 nucleotides: TGTGCCAGCAGTGAGCGGGCAGGGGGCAACACTGAAGCTTTCTTT. It is translated as CASSERAGGNTEAFF.

In this sample, this clone turned up once. The genes are TRBV11-2 and TRBJ2-7, with D perhaps TRBD2 (6 bases). Looked up from germline, CDR1 is SGHAT and CDR2 is FQNNGV. The CDR3 covers 14 residues. V was pared by 6 bases and J by 0 bases, with 12 bases between. The CDR3 DNA follows: TGTGCCAGCAGATTGGGCGGGAACTCCTACGAGCAGTACTTC. This encodes CASRLGGNSYEQYF.

The rearrangement joins TRBV7-2 to TRBJ2-7; perhaps TRBD1 as D (6 bases). This CDR3 region has 14 residues. Per the germline V gene, CDR1 is SGHTA and CDR2 is FQGNSA. Trimming removed 5 bases from V and 2 bases from J, with 13 bases in between. The CDR3: CASSPDRFPYEQYF. The CDR3 DNA is TGTGCCAGCAGCCCAGACAGGTTTCCCTACGAGCAGTACTTC.

The CDR3 loop is CASSPTGGLGNQPQHF. The CDR3 nucleotides read TGTGCCAGCTCACCAACCGGCGGGCTAGGCAATCAGCCCCAGCATTTT. V usage is TRBV18 and J usage is TRBJ1-5; D is uncertain. The V end was cut by 2 bases, the J end by 2 bases, with 13 bases between. Per the germline V gene, CDR1 is KGHSH and CDR2 is LQKENI. The CDR3 covers 16 residues.

J is TRBJ2-7 and V is TRBV7-8; possible D gene TRBD1, 6 bases. This CDR3 spans 16 amino acids. The V and J ends lost 5 bases and 3 bases respectively, with 20 bases between them. Germline CDR1 SGHVS, CDR2 FQNEAQ. The CDR3 region is CASSLSRDTRSYEQYF. DNA of the CDR3: TGTGCCAGCAGCCTTTCCCGGGACACTAGGAGCTACGAGCAGTACTTC.

The rearrangement uses TRBV9 and TRBJ1-4, with 7 bases that match TRBD1. CDR1 is SGDLS and CDR2 is YYNGEE in the germline V gene. The CDR3 has 15 amino acids. J lost 6 bases, V lost 4 bases, and 9 bases had no gene match. CDR3 nucleotides: TGTGCCAGCAGCCGATTCGACAGGGAGGATGAAAAACTGTTTTTT. As protein: CASSRFDREDEKLFF. Together with reference TRBV9 and TRBJ1-4, the CDR3 gives the full variable domain: DSGVTQTPKHLITATGQRVTLRCSPRSGDLSVYWYQQSLDQGLQFLIQYYNGEERAKGNILERFSAQQFPDLHSELNLSSLELGDSALYFCASSRFDREDEKLFFGSGTQLSVL.

The CDR3 is CASSQRAGTSLVGYEQYF. As DNA, the CDR3 is TGCGCCAGCAGCCAAAGGGCAGGGACTTCCTTAGTTGGCTACGAGCAGTACTTC. The chain uses TRBV4-3 and TRBJ2-5, with a possible D match to TRBD2 (6 bases). The DNA end lines up better with TRBJ2-7; the J call may be wrong. In germline, CDR1 is LGHNA, CDR2 YSLEER. The CDR3 contains 18 residues.

The gene calls are TRBV5-1 and TRBJ2-1, with a weak D call TRBD2 (5 bases). The CDR3 sequence is 15 residues long. The germline gives CDR1 SGHRS, CDR2 YFSETQ. V lost 2 bases and J lost 3, with 12 bases in between. CDR3 amino acids: CASSFVVGVYNEQFF. CDR3 DNA: TGCGCCAGCAGCTTTGTTGTCGGGGTCTACAATGAGCAGTTCTTC.

The chain combines TRBV6-6 with TRBJ1-1; D is unclear. The CDR3 runs 12 residues. Germline CDR1 is MNHNY and CDR2 is SVGAGI (reference sequence). The V and J ends lost 6 bases and 8 bases respectively, with 13 bases between them. CDR3 amino acids: CASSGPALEAFF. The DNA for the CDR3 is TGTGCCAGCAGCGGGCCAGCCCTCGAAGCTTTCTTT.

The rearrangement uses TRBV2 and TRBJ2-7; D ambiguous. The germline CDR1 and CDR2 sequences are SNHLY and FYNNEI. V lost 2 bases to trimming and J lost 4 bases, with 6 bases between them. This CDR3 comprises 12 residues. CDR3 protein: CASSEPSYEQYF. CDR3 bases: TGTGCCAGCAGTGAACCGAGTTACGAGCAGTACTTC.

CDR3 DNA sequence: TGTGCCGTTGGGGCAGGGCCGAACTATGGCTACACCTTC. This codes for CAVGAGPNYGYTF. The chain uses TRBV28 and TRBJ1-2, with a tentative D call TRBD1 (5 bases). Trimming stripped 11 bases from V and 2 bases from J, with 15 bases between. The CDR3 loop spans 13 amino acids. Germline V lookup: CDR1 MDHEN, CDR2 SYDVKM.

This clone was counted once. The CDR3 DNA is TGTGCCAGCAGCCCGGACAGGGGGCGAGAGACCCAGTACTTC. It specifies CASSPDRGRETQYF. The chain recombines TRBV5-4 with TRBJ2-5, with 11 bases aligning to TRBD1. The J segment lost 4 bases and the V segment lost 4 bases, leaving 3 bases of the junction unmatched. The germline gives CDR1 SGHNT, CDR2 YYREEE (reference sequence). CDR3 size: 14 residues.